The 17 T cell receptor beta chains below all came from one sample that was sequenced in a study of cytomegalovirus exposure and HLA in healthy donors. Primers: 60 Vbeta forward and 13 Jbeta reverse. Method: immunoSEQ multiplex PCR; TCRdb's copy keeps in-frame clones and lacks some. This sample's table has 200,000 to 250,000 clones. Sample: PBMCs. The receptors come from a girl under 10 years old in good health and CMV-seropositive.

This rearrangement joins TRBV6-5 to TRBJ1-5, with unresolved D. The ends were cut back, 6 bases at V and 7 bases at J, with 13 bases in the middle. This CDR3 has 13 residues. Germline lookup yields CDR1 MNHEY and CDR2 SVGAGI. The CDR3 DNA reads as TGTGCCAGCAGCTCCGACATAAGGCAGCCCCAGCATTTT. Translated: CASSSDIRQPQHF.

The J gene is TRBJ2-7, the V gene TRBV9; D gene ambiguous. Trimming removed 0 bases at V and 7 bases at J, with 11 bases between. The germline V gene encodes CDR1 SGDLS and CDR2 YYNGEE. CDR3 size: 13 residues. The CDR3: CASSVGLEREQYF. The DNA of the CDR3 is TGTGCCAGCAGCGTAGGGTTAGAACGGGAGCAGTACTTC.

The chain carries TRBV27 and TRBJ2-6; maybe TRBD1 (6 bases). The CDR3 runs 15 residues. Germline lookup yields CDR1 MNHEY and CDR2 SMNVEV (reference sequence). V dropped 5 bases and J dropped 0 bases, with 8 bases sitting between them. The CDR3 DNA sequence: TGTGCCAGCAGTAAACAGGGCTCTGGGGCCAACGTCCTGACTTTC. Translation: CASSKQGSGANVLTF.

The chain uses TRBV5-1 and TRBJ2-7, with D tentatively TRBD1 (6 bases). CDR3 length: 14 residues. From germline, CDR1 is SGHRS and CDR2 YFSETQ. V was trimmed by 2 bases and J by 2 bases, leaving 11 bases between them. In DNA form, the CDR3 reads TGCGCCAGCAGCTTACGGACAGACCCCTACGAGCAGTACTTC. This translates into CASSLRTDPYEQYF.

The chain combines TRBV6-5 with TRBJ1-4, with D maybe TRBD1 (5 bases). CDR1 MNHEY and CDR2 SVGAGI come from the germline V gene. This CDR3 contains 15 residues. V was trimmed by 7 bases and J by 8 bases, leaving 20 bases between them. In nucleotides, the CDR3 is TGTGCCAGCACCCCGGAGGGGTGGGGGAGCGAAAAACTGTTTTTT. It encodes CASTPEGWGSEKLFF.

The V call is TRBV29-1, the J call TRBJ2-1; TRBD1 is a possible D gene (5 bases). The length of the CDR3 is 14 residues. Deletions cut 3 bases from V and 3 bases from J, with 12 bases between. CDR1 SQVTM and CDR2 ANQGSEA come from the germline V gene. CDR3: CSVDYSGIYNEQFF. CDR3 bases: TGCAGCGTTGACTATTCAGGGATCTACAATGAGCAGTTCTTC.

This chain links TRBV6-1 with TRBJ2-3, with 8 bases matching TRBD2. The CDR3 contains 19 residues. CDR1 MNHNS and CDR2 SASEGT come from the germline V gene. J lost 2 bases, V lost 3 bases, and 16 bases had no gene match. The CDR3 region is CASSERGDKLALATDTQYF. CDR3 in DNA: TGTGCCAGCAGTGAGCGGGGGGATAAACTAGCGCTGGCCACAGATACGCAGTATTTT.

This chain connects TRBV2 to TRBJ1-5, with 7 bases aligning to TRBD1. The CDR3 sequence is 15 residues long. The J segment lost 4 bases and the V segment lost 6 bases, leaving 9 bases of the junction unmatched. Per the germline V gene, CDR1 is SNHLY and CDR2 is FYNNEI. CDR3 region: CASSAPRDRNQPQHF. The CDR3 DNA reads as TGTGCCAGCAGCGCCCCCCGGGACAGAAATCAGCCCCAGCATTTT. Drawing the rest from reference TRBV2 and TRBJ1-5, the complete variable domain is EPEVTQTPSHQVTQMGQEVILRCVPISNHLYFYWYRQILGQKVEFLVSFYNNEISEKSEIFDDQFSVERPDGSNFTLKIRSTKLEDSAMYFCASSAPRDRNQPQHFGDGTRLSIL.

This chain joins TRBV28 and TRBJ2-7, with D unresolved. This CDR3 spans 15 amino acids. CDR1 and CDR2 (germline): MDHEN, SYDVKM. V was trimmed by 7 bases and J by 1 base, leaving 17 bases between them. As DNA, the CDR3 is TGTGCCAGCAACCCCGTCACAGATGTATCCTACGAGCAGTACTTC. Translation: CASNPVTDVSYEQYF. Variable domain in full (rest from reference TRBV28 and TRBJ2-7): DVKVTQSSRYLVKRTGEKVFLECVQDMDHENMFWYRQDPGLGLRLIYFSYDVKMKEKGDIPEGYSVSREKKERFSLILESASTNQTSMYLCASNPVTDVSYEQYFGPGTRLTVT.

The chain joins TRBV29-1 to TRBJ2-5, with unresolved D. The J call may be incorrect, as the DNA end agrees better with TRBJ2-7. CDR3 length: 13 residues. The germline V gene encodes CDR1 SQVTM and CDR2 ANQGSEA. Here the CDR3 DNA reads TGCAGCGTCTCAGGCCGGCTAATCTACGAGCAGTACTTC. Translation: CSVSGRLIYEQYF.

The chain has TRBV7-2 and TRBJ2-5; the match to TRBD1 covers 7 bases. J lost 4 bases, V lost 0 bases, and 5 bases had no gene match. Germline V gene data show CDR1 as SGHTA and CDR2 as FQGNSA. The CDR3 has 15 residues. Here the CDR3 reads CASSLARRGRETQYF. The CDR3, as DNA: TGTGCCAGCAGCTTAGCGCGTAGGGGGCGAGAGACCCAGTACTTC.

The rearrangement links TRBV7-2 to TRBJ2-3; D remains unclear. CDR3 size: 15 residues. V was shortened by 1 base and J by 6 bases, with 14 bases between the two germline ends. Germline CDR1 reads SGHTA; CDR2 reads FQGNSA. The CDR3 loop reads CASSLGTDRLDTQYF. The CDR3 region has the DNA TGTGCCAGCAGCTTAGGTACTGATCGCCTGGATACGCAGTATTTT.

This chain uses TRBV13 with TRBJ2-1; 14 bases fit TRBD2. The CDR3 is 18 amino acids. Germline lookup yields CDR1 PRHDT and CDR2 FYEKMQ (reference sequence). The junction had 7 bases not matched to a gene; V was cut back by 1 base and J by 5 bases. This CDR3 is CASSLAGTSGSIDNEQFF. In DNA, the CDR3 is TGTGCCAGCAGCTTAGCTGGGACTAGCGGGAGTATCGACAATGAGCAGTTCTTC.

The chain carries TRBV7-6 and TRBJ1-3; D not resolved. Germline lookup yields CDR1 SGHVS and CDR2 FNYEAQ. V was clipped by 5 bases and J by 2 bases, with 13 bases between them. This CDR3 is 15 amino acids long. The CDR3 here is CASSATPGTGNTIYF. The CDR3 bases are TGTGCCAGCAGCGCCACCCCAGGTACTGGAAACACCATATATTTT.

The CDR3 bases are TGTGCCAGCAGAAGACAGGGGGCGAGGACCGGGGAGCTGTTTTTT. Protein product: CASRRQGARTGELFF. The chain joins TRBV6-1 to TRBJ2-2; 10 bases line up with TRBD1. Germline V gene lookup returns CDR1 MNHNS and CDR2 SASEGT. The CDR3 length is 15 residues. The V and J ends lost 6 bases and 5 bases, in that order; junction bases with no gene match: 6.

The V call is TRBV5-4, the J call TRBJ2-3, with D uncertain. The CDR3 has 13 amino acids. Trimming took 1 base from V and 4 from J, leaving 7 bases between them. Germline-derived CDR1 and CDR2 are SGHNT and YYREEE (reference sequence). The CDR3: CASSLNPSDTQYF. The CDR3 DNA reads TGTGCCAGCAGCTTGAATCCCTCAGATACGCAGTATTTT.

V gene TRBV5-1 combines with J gene TRBJ2-4; D is possibly TRBD2 (7 bases). Trimming took 0 bases from V and 6 from J, leaving 28 bases between them. This CDR3 contains 20 residues. Germline-derived CDR1 and CDR2 are SGHRS and YFSETQ. CDR3 DNA sequence: TGCGCCAGCAGCTTGGCCCTCGTTTCGGGGGGCATGGCCCTTGGAAACATTCAGTACTTC. Translation: CASSLALVSGGMALGNIQYF.